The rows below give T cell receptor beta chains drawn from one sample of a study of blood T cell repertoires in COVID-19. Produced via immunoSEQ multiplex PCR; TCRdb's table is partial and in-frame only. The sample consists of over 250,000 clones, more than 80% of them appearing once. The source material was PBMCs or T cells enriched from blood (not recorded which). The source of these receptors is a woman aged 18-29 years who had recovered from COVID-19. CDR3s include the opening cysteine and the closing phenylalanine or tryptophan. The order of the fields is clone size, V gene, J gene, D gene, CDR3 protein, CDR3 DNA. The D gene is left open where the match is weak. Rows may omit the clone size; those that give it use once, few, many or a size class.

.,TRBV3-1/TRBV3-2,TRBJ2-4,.,CASSQDLGQGGNIQYF,TGTGCCAGCAGCCAAGATCTCGGGCAGGGGGGAAACATTCAGTACTTC
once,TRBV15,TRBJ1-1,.,CATSTQRAPGAEAFF,TGTGCCACCAGCACCCAGCGAGCCCCAGGGGCTGAAGCTTTCTTT
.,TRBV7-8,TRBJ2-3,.,CASSLVGEYSTDTQYF,TGTGCCAGCAGCTTAGTCGGGGAGTATAGCACAGATACGCAGTATTTT
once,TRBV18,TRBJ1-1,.,CASRENTEAFF,TGTGCCAGCCGGGAAAACACTGAAGCTTTCTTT
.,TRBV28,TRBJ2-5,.,CASCGRGVGEETQYF,TGTGCCAGCTGTGGCAGGGGTGTTGGAGAAGAGACCCAGTACTTC
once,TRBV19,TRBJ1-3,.,CASSPTGLSGNTIYF,TGTGCCAGTAGTCCGACAGGCCTCTCTGGAAACACCATATATTTT
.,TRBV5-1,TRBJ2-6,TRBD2,CASSSTLAAGANVLTF,TGCGCCAGCAGCTCAACACTAGCGGCTGGGGCCAACGTCCTGACTTTC
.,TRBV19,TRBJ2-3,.,CASSINTDTQYF,TGTGCCAGTAGTATTAACACAGATACGCAGTATTTT
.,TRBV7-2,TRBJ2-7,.,CASSRSSYEQYF,TGTGCCAGCAGCCGGAGCTCCTACGAGCAGTACTTC
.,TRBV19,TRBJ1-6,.,CASSIDLRYSPLHF,TGTGCCAGTAGTATCGATCTGAGATATTCACCCCTCCACTTT
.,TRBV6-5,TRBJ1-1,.,CASSYPEENTEAFF,TGTGCCAGCAGTTACCCAGAAGAGAACACTGAAGCTTTCTTT
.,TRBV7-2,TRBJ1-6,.,CASSLITLSSYNSPLHF,TGTGCCAGCAGCTTAATCACGCTCAGCTCCTATAATTCACCCCTCCACTTT
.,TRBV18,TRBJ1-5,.,CASSRTRDQPQHF,TGTGCCAGCTCACGCACCCGCGATCAGCCCCAGCATTTT
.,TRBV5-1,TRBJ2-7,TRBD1,CASRRTGAYEQYF,TGCGCCAGCCGCCGGACAGGGGCCTACGAGCAGTACTTC